This is a list of T cell receptor beta chains from one sample in a study of cytomegalovirus exposure and HLA in healthy donors. Repertoires were generated with immunoSEQ multiplex PCR, while TCRdb's copy carries only in-frame clones and drops some. The data contain about 150,000 clones, roughly 90% of them singletons. Sequencing was carried out using PBMCs. Source of these receptors: a man aged 18 to 29 in good health and CMV-seropositive. Each CDR3 is given with its conserved first and last residue. The D gene is left open where the match is weak. Some rows have no size entry. The others give once, few or many, or a class for an expanded clone.

size,D,V,J,DNA,CDR3
.,.,TRBV19,TRBJ1-5,TGTGCCAGTAGCAGGGTGACCCAGCCCCAGCATTTT,CASSRVTQPQHF
few,TRBD2,TRBV15,TRBJ2-1,TGTGCCACCAGCACAAGACTAGCGGGAGGGGCCTACAATGAGCAGTTCTTC,CATSTRLAGGAYNEQFF
.,.,TRBV29-1,TRBJ1-3,TGCAGCGTTCGCCTGACAGGAGGAAACACCATATATTTT,CSVRLTGGNTIYF
.,.,TRBV7-2,TRBJ2-7,TGTGCCAGCAGCTTGGGGGCCCTTTCCTACGAGCAGTACTTC,CASSLGALSYEQYF
.,TRBD2,TRBV29-1,TRBJ2-7,TGCAGCGTTGGGGAGGGGCGGCACGAGCAGTACTTC,CSVGEGRHEQYF
once,TRBD2,TRBV5-1,TRBJ2-3,TGCGCCAGCAGCCCGACTAGCGCCACCCCCTACCCGCAGTATTTT,CASSPTSATPYPQYF
.,.,TRBV5-1,TRBJ2-4,TGCGCCAGCAGCTTGGCCGGTAGAAACATTCAGTACTTC,CASSLAGRNIQYF
.,TRBD1,TRBV4-2,TRBJ1-5,TGTGCCAGCAGCCAAGCCTCCCCCCAGGGGGGTTTGTCCCAGCATTTT,CASSQASPQGGLSQHF
.,.,TRBV5-1,TRBJ2-2,TGCGCCAGCAGCTCTGACTTCCACACCGGGGAGCTGTTTTTT,CASSSDFHTGELFF
.,.,TRBV18,TRBJ2-1,TGTGCCAGCTCACCACGAACCCCGGGCGGGCCCTCCTACAATGAGCAGTTCTTC,CASSPRTPGGPSYNEQFF
.,.,TRBV7-2,TRBJ2-3,TGTGCCAGCAGCTTGGGAGTATCCGCTAGCACAGATACGCAGTATTTT,CASSLGVSASTDTQYF
.,.,TRBV5-1,TRBJ2-4,TGCGCCAGCAGCTTGGCGACAGACCGTTTAGCCAAAAACATTCAGTACTTC,CASSLATDRLAKNIQYF
few,TRBD1,TRBV12-5,TRBJ2-1,TGTGCTAGCGCCGGGACAGGGGGCTGGAATGAGCAGTTCTTC,CASAGTGGWNEQFF
.,TRBD1,TRBV7-9,TRBJ2-5,TGTGCCAGCAGCGCCCCCGGGACAGGGGTTACGGAGACCCAGTACTTC,CASSAPGTGVTETQYF
once,.,TRBV16,TRBJ1-3,TGTGCCAGCAGCCTAACAGGGTCTGGAAACACCATATATTTT,CASSLTGSGNTIYF
.,.,TRBV7-7,TRBJ2-2,TGTGCCAGCAGCTTAACAGGGCCGAACACCGGGGAGCTGTTTTTT,CASSLTGPNTGELFF
.,.,TRBV7-8,TRBJ1-2,TGTGCCAGCAGCCCGTCACCGGGGAGCTTCTATGGCTACACCTTC,CASSPSPGSFYGYTF
.,TRBD2,TRBV11-3,TRBJ2-1,TGTGCCAGCAGCCGTTCTAGCGGGACTCCCTTTTACAATGAGCAGTTCTTC,CASSRSSGTPFYNEQFF
.,.,TRBV12-5,TRBJ2-2,TGTGCTAGTGGACCATCGTTCCAGACACCCGGGGAGCTGTTTTTT,CASGPSFQTPGELFF
.,.,TRBV5-6,TRBJ2-7,TGTGCCAGCAGCTTGGGACGGAGTTACGAGCAGTACTTC,CASSLGRSYEQYF
.,TRBD1,TRBV28,TRBJ1-5,TGTGCCAGCAGTTACTCCGGACAGGGCTACAATCAGCCCCAGCATTTT,CASSYSGQGYNQPQHF
few,TRBD1,TRBV2,TRBJ1-1,TGTGCCAGCAGGGGACAGCCTTTGAACACTGAAGCTTTCTTT,CASRGQPLNTEAFF
.,.,TRBV6-5,TRBJ1-2,TGTGCCAGCAGTTACTCGCAGGGTGGGTACACCTTC,CASSYSQGGYTF
once,TRBD1,TRBV19,TRBJ1-5,TGTGCCAGTAGTATCTCCGGGACAGTCAATCAGCCCCAGCATTTT,CASSISGTVNQPQHF
.,TRBD1,TRBV6-1,TRBJ1-2,TGTGCCAGCAGTGGCCGGGACAGGGGGTTGGAAGGCTACACCTTC,CASSGRDRGLEGYTF
.,.,TRBV27,TRBJ2-1,TGTGCCAGCAGGGGGCTCTTGCGGAATGAGCAGTTCTTC,CASRGLLRNEQFF
.,.,TRBV27,TRBJ1-4,TGTGCCAGCAGTTTAAGAGACAGGAATGAAAAACTGTTTTTT,CASSLRDRNEKLFF
.,.,TRBV7-2,TRBJ2-3,TGTGCCAGCAGCTTAGCCGGGGGCACAGATACGCAGTATTTT,CASSLAGGTDTQYF
.,TRBD2,TRBV10-3,TRBJ2-3,TGTGCCATCAGTGGAAGCGGGAGCGGAGATACGCAGTATTTT,CAISGSGSGDTQYF
.,TRBD1,TRBV30,TRBJ2-7,TGTGCCTGGACAGGGGGCCGGTCCGAGCAGTACTTC,CAWTGGRSEQYF
.,TRBD1,TRBV28,TRBJ1-2,TGTGCCAGCAGTTTGGTTGGACAGGGGGTCTATGGCTACACCTTC,CASSLVGQGVYGYTF
.,TRBD1,TRBV9,TRBJ1-4,TGTGCCAGCATATTCGAGGGGGCTGGGGAAAAACTGTTTTTT,CASIFEGAGEKLFF
.,.,TRBV9,TRBJ2-4,TGTGCCAGCAGCGACAGGGCTGACATTCAGTACTTC,CASSDRADIQYF
once,.,TRBV2,TRBJ2-2,TGTGCCAGCAGTGGACAGTACGGCGGGGAGCTGTTTTTT,CASSGQYGGELFF
.,TRBD2,TRBV2,TRBJ2-2,TGTGCCAGCAGGGCCTGGCTAGCGGGGACCACCGGGGAGCTGTTTTTT,CASRAWLAGTTGELFF
.,.,TRBV6-6,TRBJ1-6,TGTGCCAGCAGTTACTCCGGAGTAGGTTCACCCCTCCACTTT,CASSYSGVGSPLHF
.,.,TRBV12-5,TRBJ2-5,TGTGCTAGTGGTTTGCCGCGTCCCGACGGGTACCAAGAGACCCAGTACTTC,CASGLPRPDGYQETQYF
.,.,TRBV2,TRBJ2-2,TGTGCCAGCACCACGGGACACAGGAACACCGGGGAGCTGTTTTTT,CASTTGHRNTGELFF
.,TRBD1,TRBV7-9,TRBJ1-1,TGTGCCAGCAGCTTAGTGACAGGGACTGAAGCTTTCTTT,CASSLVTGTEAFF
.,.,TRBV9,TRBJ2-7,TGTGCCAGCAGCGTAGAGCAGGGGCCCTACGAGCAGTACTTC,CASSVEQGPYEQYF
few,.,TRBV19,TRBJ1-3,TGTGCCAGTAGTATATTCGGGTCTGGAAACACCATATATTTT,CASSIFGSGNTIYF
.,.,TRBV7-2,TRBJ2-1,TGTGCCAGCAGCCTGGGCCCTAACTACAATGAGCAGTTCTTC,CASSLGPNYNEQFF
.,TRBD1,TRBV25-1,TRBJ2-7,TGTGCCAGCAGCAACCGGGACAGGAGGGACGAGCAGTACTTC,CASSNRDRRDEQYF
.,.,TRBV15,TRBJ1-6,TGTGCCACCAGCAGAGATCGGGGAGGATCACCCCTCCACTTT,CATSRDRGGSPLHF
.,TRBD1,TRBV30,TRBJ2-3,TGTGCCTGCGCTTTCCAGGGGGCTTGGGCAGATACGCAGTATTTT,CACAFQGAWADTQYF